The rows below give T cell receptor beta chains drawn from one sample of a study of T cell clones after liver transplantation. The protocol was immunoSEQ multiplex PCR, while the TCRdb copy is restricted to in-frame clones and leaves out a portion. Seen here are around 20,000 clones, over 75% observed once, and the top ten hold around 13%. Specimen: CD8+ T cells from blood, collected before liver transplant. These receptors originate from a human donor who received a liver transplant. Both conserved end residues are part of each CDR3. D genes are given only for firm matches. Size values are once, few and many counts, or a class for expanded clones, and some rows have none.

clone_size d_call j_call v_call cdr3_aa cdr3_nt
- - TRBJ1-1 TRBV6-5 CASSYRSGPEAFF TGTGCCAGCAGTTACAGGTCAGGGCCTGAAGCTTTCTTT
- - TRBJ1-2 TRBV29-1 CSVVDSSYGYTF TGCAGCGTTGTTGACAGTTCGTATGGCTACACCTTC
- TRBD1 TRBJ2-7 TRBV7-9 CASSTTMGTGDYREQYF TGTGCCAGCAGCACCACTATGGGGACAGGCGACTATCGCGAGCAGTACTTC
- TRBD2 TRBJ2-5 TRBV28 CASSSGLAGVGETQYF TGTGCCAGCAGTTCCGGACTAGCGGGAGTAGGAGAGACCCAGTACTTC
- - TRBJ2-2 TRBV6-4 CASSDGVSGELFF TGTGCCAGCAGTGACGGGGTGTCCGGGGAGCTGTTTTTT
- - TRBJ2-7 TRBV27 CASSRGITSYEQYF TGTGCCAGCAGCCGCGGGATTACCTCCTACGAGCAGTACTTC
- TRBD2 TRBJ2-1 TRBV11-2 CASSSIGTSGYNEQFF TGTGCCAGCAGCTCTATTGGGACTAGCGGGTACAATGAGCAGTTCTTC
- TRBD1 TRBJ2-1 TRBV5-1 CASSSGTGINEQFF TGCGCCAGCAGCTCCGGGACAGGGATAAATGAGCAGTTCTTC
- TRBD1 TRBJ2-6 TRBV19 CASRERGRANVLTF TGTGCCAGTAGAGAGAGGGGGCGGGCCAACGTCCTGACTTTC
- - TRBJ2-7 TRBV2 CAIRDGSYYEQYF TGTGCCATCCGGGACGGATCGTACTACGAGCAGTACTTC
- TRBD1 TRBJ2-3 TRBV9 CASSDRGDTQYF TGTGCCAGCAGCGACAGGGGAGATACGCAGTATTTT
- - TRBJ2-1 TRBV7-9 CASSLVPLNNEQFF TGTGCCAGCAGCTTAGTCCCCTTGAACAATGAGCAGTTCTTC
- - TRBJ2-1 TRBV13 CASMEGGSYNEQFF TGTGCCAGCATGGAGGGAGGCTCCTACAATGAGCAGTTCTTC
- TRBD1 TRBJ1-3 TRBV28 CASSWTGISGNTIYF TGTGCCAGCAGTTGGACAGGGATATCTGGAAACACCATATATTTT
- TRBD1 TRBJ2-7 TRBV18 CASSPSDRVGYEQYF TGTGCCAGCTCACCCTCAGACAGGGTGGGTTACGAGCAGTACTTC
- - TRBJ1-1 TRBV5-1 CASSYGRGYTEAFF TGCGCCAGCAGCTACGGTCGCGGGTACACTGAAGCTTTCTTT
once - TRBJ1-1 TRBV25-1 CASSNTGSTEAFF TGTGCCAGCAGCAATACAGGGAGCACTGAAGCTTTCTTT
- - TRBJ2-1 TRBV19 CASSKRAEPPLYNEQFF TGTGCCAGTAGTAAGCGGGCAGAACCCCCTCTCTACAATGAGCAGTTCTTC
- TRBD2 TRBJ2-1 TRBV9 CASSVGLAAGYNEQFF TGTGCCAGCAGCGTAGGACTAGCCGCTGGCTACAATGAGCAGTTCTTC
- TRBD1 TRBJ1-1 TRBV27 CASSQTDRGRGAFF TGTGCCAGCAGCCAGACGGACAGGGGGCGCGGGGCTTTCTTT
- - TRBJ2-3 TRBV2 CASWDERYTQYF TGTGCCAGCTGGGACGAGAGGTATACGCAGTATTTT
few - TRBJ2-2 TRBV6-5 CASSYGLHTGELFF TGTGCCAGCAGTTACGGGCTTCACACCGGGGAGCTGTTTTTT
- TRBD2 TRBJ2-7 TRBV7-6 CASSPRAGGVYEQYF TGTGCCAGCAGCCCGCGGGCGGGAGGAGTCTACGAGCAGTACTTC
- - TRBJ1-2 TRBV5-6 CASSPQGEGYTF TGTGCCAGCAGCCCTCAAGGAGAGGGCTACACCTTC
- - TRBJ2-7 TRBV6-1 CASSWDISYEQYF TGTGCCAGCAGTTGGGATATCAGCTACGAGCAGTACTTC
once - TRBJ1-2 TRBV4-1 CASSQPGTNGYTF TGCGCCAGCAGCCAACCCGGGACAAATGGCTACACCTTC
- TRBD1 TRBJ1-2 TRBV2 CASSETGQPNYGYTF TGTGCCAGCAGTGAGACGGGACAGCCTAACTATGGCTACACCTTC
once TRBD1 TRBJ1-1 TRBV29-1 CSAAGGLTEAFF TGCAGTGCGGCAGGGGGTCTTACTGAAGCTTTCTTT
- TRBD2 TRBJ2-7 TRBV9 CASSVGASGWWDEQYF TGTGCCAGCAGCGTTGGGGCTAGCGGGTGGTGGGACGAGCAGTACTTC